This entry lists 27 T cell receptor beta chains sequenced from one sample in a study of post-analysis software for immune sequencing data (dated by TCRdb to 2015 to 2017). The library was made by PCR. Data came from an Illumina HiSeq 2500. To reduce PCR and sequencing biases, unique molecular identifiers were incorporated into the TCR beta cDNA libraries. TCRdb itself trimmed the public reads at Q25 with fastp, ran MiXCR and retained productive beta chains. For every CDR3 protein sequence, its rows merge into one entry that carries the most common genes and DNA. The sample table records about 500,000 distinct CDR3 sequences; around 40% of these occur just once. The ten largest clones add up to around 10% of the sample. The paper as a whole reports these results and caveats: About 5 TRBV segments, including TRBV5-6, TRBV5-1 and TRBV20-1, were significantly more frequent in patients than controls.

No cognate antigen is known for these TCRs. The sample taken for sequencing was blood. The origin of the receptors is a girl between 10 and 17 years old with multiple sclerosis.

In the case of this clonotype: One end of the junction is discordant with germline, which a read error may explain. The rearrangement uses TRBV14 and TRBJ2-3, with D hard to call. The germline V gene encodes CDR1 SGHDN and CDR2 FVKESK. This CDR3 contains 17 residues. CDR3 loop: CTSSPLSATRDTDTQYF. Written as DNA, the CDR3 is TGTACCAGCAGCCCGTTATCGGCGACCCGAGACACAGATACGCAGTATTTT.

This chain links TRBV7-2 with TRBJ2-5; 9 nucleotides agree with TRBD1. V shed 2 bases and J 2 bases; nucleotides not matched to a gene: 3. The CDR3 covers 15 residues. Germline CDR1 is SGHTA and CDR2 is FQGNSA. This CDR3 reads CASSLMGQGQETQYF. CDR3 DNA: TGTGCCAGCAGCTTAATGGGACAGGGTCAAGAGACCCAGTACTTC.

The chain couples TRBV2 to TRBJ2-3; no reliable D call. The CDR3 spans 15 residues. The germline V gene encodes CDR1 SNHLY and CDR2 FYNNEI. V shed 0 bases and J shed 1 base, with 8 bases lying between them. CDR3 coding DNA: TGTGCCAGCAGTGAAGCGGGGTCAGGCACAGATACGCAGTATTTT. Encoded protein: CASSEAGSGTDTQYF.

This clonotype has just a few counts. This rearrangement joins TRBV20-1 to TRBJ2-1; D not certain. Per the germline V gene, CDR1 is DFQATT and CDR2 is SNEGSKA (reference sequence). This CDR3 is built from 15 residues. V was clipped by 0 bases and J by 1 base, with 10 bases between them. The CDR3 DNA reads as TGCAGTGCTAGAGATGTGGCAACTTCCTACAATGAGCAGTTCTTC. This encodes CSARDVATSYNEQFF.

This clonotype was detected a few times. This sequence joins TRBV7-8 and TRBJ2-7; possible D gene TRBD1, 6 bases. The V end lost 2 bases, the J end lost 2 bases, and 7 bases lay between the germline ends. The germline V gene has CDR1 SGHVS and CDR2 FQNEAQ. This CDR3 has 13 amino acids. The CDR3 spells CASSLRDTYEQYF. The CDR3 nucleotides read TGTGCCAGCAGCTTACGGGACACCTACGAGCAGTACTTC.

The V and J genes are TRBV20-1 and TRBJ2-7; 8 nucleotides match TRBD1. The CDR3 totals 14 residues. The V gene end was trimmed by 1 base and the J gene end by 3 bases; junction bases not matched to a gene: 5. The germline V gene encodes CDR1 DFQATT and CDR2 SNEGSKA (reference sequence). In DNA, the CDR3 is TGCAGTGCTAGAGGACAGGGGTGGGTCTACGAGCAGTACTTC. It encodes CSARGQGWVYEQYF.

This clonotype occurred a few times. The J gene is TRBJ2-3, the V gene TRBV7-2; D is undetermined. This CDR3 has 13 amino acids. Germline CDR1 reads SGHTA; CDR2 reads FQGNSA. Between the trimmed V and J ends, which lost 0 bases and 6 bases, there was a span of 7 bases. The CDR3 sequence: CASSLALLDTQYF. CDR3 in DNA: TGTGCCAGCAGCTTAGCCCTCCTTGATACGCAGTATTTT.

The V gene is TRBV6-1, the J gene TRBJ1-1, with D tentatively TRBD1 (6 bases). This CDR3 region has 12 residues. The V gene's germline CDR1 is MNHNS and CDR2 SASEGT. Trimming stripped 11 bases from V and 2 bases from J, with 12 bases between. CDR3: CAVTGGNTEAFF. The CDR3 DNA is TGTGCCGTAACCGGGGGCAACACTGAAGCTTTCTTT.

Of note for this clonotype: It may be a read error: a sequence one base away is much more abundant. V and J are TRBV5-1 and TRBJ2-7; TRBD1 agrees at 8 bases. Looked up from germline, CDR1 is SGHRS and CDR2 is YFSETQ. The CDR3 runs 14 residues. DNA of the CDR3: TGCGCCAGCAGCTTTGGACAGGGTCCCTACGAGCGGTACTTC. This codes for CASSFGQGPYERYF.

The CDR3 is CASARGTEAFF. CDR3 coding DNA: TGTGCCAGCGCCAGGGGTACTGAAGCTTTCTTT. V usage is TRBV12-3 or TRBV12-4 and J usage is TRBJ1-1; possibly TRBD1 for D (6 bases). Trimming pared 8 bases from V and 5 bases from J, leaving 9 bases between. The CDR3 contains 11 residues.

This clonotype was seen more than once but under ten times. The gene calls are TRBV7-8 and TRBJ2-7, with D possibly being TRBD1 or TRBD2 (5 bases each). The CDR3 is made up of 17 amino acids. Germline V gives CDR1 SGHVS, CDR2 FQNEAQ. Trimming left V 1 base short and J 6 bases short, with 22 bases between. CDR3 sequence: CASSLGIARRVRGEQYF. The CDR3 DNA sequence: TGTGCCAGCAGCTTAGGGATAGCAAGACGGGTGAGGGGCGAGCAGTACTTC. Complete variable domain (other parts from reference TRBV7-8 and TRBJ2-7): GAGVSQSPRYKVAKRGQDVALRCDPISGHVSLFWYQQALGQGPEFLTYFQNEAQLDKSGLPSDRFFAERPEGSVSTLKIQRTQQEDSAVYLCASSLGIARRVRGEQYFGPGTRLTVT.

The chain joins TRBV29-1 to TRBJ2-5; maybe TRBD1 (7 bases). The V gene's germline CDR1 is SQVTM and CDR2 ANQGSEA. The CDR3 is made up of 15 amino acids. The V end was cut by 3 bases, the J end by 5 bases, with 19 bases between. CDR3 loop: CSVDRSGEGAETQYF. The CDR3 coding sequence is TGCAGCGTTGACCGTAGCGGAGAGGGGGCGGAGACCCAGTACTTC.

CDR3 region: CSAPGLAGGGEQYF. In nucleotides, the CDR3 is TGCAGTGCACCTGGACTAGCGGGAGGGGGCGAGCAGTACTTC. The rearrangement uses TRBV20-1 and TRBJ2-7; TRBD2 agrees at 15 bases. Germline V gene lookup returns CDR1 DFQATT and CDR2 SNEGSKA (reference sequence). The CDR3 spans 14 residues. The ends lost 6 bases at V and 6 bases at J; junction bases unmatched: 6.

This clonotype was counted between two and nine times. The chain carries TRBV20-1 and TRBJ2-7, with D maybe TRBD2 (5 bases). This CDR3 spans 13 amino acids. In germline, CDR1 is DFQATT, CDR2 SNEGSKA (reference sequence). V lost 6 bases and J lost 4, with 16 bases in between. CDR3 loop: CSAEGEGVYEQYF. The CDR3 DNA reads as TGCAGTGCCGAGGGCGAGGGAGTATACGAGCAGTACTTC.

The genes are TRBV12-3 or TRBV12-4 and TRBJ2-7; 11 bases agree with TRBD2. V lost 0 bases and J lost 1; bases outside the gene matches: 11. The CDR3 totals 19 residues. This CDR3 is CASSLAAIRLAGGSYEQYF. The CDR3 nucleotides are TGTGCCAGCAGTTTAGCGGCGATCCGGCTAGCGGGAGGTTCCTACGAGCAGTACTTC.

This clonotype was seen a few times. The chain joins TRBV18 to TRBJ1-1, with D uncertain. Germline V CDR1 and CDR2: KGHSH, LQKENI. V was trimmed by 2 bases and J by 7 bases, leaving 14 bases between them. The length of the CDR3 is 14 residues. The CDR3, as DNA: TGTGCCAGCTCACCAGGTGTTGAGGATAATGAAGCTTTCTTT. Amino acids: CASSPGVEDNEAFF.

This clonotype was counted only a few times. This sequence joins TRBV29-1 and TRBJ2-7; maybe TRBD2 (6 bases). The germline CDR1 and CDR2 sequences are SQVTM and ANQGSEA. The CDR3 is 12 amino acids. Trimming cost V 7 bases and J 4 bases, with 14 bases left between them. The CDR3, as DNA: TGCAGCGGGGGGGACTTTACTTACGAGCAGTACTTC. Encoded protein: CSGGDFTYEQYF.

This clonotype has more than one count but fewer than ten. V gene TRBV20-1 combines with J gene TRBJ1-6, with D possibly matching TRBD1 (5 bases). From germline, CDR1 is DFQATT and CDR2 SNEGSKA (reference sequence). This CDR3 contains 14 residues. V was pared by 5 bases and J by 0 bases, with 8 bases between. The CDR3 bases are TGCAGTGCTGCAGGGAGCTCCTATAATTCACCCCTCCACTTT. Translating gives CSAAGSSYNSPLHF.

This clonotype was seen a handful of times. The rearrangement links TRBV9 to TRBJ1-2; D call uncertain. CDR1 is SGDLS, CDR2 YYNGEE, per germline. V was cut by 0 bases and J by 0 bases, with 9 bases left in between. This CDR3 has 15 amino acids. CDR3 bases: TGTGCCAGCAGCGTAGACGGCAGCCCTAACTATGGCTACACCTTC. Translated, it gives CASSVDGSPNYGYTF. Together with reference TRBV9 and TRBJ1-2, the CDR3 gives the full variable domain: DSGVTQTPKHLITATGQRVTLRCSPRSGDLSVYWYQQSLDQGLQFLIQYYNGEERAKGNILERFSAQQFPDLHSELNLSSLELGDSALYFCASSVDGSPNYGYTFGSGTRLTVV.

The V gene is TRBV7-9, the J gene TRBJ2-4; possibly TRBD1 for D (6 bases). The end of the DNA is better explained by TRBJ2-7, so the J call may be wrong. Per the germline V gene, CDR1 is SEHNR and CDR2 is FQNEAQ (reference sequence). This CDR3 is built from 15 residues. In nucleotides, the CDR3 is TGTGCCAGCAGCCCAGACACAGGGCCAAACTACGAGCAGTACTTC. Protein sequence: CASSPDTGPNYEQYF.

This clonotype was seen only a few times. The CDR3 reads CAIRAGEDEQYF. The CDR3 nucleotides are TGTGCCATCAGAGCAGGGGAAGACGAGCAGTACTTC. The chain links TRBV10-3 to TRBJ2-7, with a tentative D call TRBD1 (6 bases). The CDR3 spans 12 residues. Looked up from germline, CDR1 is ENHRY and CDR2 is SYGVKD. Trimming left V 6 bases short and J 5 bases short, with 11 bases between.

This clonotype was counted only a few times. The CDR3 region has the DNA TGTGCCATCAGGGAGACTAGCGGGACTCCAGCCTTCTCCTACAATGAGCAGTTCTTC. Residues: CAIRETSGTPAFSYNEQFF. The V gene is TRBV10-3, the J gene TRBJ2-1, with 11 positions matching TRBD2. The length of the CDR3 is 19 residues. CDR1 is ENHRY, CDR2 SYGVKD, per germline. The V and J ends lost 6 bases and 0 bases, in that order; junction bases with no gene match: 13.

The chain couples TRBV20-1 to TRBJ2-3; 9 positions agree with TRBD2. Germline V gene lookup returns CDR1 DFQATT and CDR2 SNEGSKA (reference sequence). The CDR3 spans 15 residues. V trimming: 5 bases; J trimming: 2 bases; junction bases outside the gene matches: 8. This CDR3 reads CSASKASGTTDTQYF. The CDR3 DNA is TGCAGTGCTTCCAAGGCTAGCGGGACCACAGATACGCAGTATTTT.

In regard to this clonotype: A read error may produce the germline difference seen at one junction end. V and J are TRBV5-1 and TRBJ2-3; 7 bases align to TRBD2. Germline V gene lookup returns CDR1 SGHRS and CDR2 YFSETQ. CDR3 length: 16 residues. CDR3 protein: CASSRDYSGSTDMQYF. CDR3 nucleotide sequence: TGCGCCAGCAGCCGGGACTATAGCGGTAGCACAGATATGCAGTATTTT.

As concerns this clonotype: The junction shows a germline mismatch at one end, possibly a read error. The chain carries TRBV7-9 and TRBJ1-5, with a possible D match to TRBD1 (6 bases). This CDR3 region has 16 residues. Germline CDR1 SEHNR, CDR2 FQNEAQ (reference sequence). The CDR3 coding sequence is TGTGCCAGCAGCGTACGGGGGGCGAGTGGCAATCAGCCTCAGCATTTT. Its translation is CASSVRGASGNQPQHF.

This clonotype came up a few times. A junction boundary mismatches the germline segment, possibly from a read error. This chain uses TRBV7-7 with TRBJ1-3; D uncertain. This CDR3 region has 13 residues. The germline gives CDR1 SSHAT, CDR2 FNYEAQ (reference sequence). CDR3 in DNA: TGTGCTAGCAGCTTAGACTCTGGAAACACCATATATTTT. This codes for CASSLDSGNTIYF.

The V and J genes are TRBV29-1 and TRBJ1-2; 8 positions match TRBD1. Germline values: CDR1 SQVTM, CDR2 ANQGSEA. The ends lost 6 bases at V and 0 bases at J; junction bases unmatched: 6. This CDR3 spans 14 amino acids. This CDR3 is CSVERTGTNYGYTF. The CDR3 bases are TGCAGCGTAGAAAGGACAGGGACTAACTATGGCTACACCTTC.